Sequencing of this TCR beta chain was carried out in a study of early T cells in non-severe SARS-CoV-2 infection. Whole-study results and caveats: Matches to VDJdb favored anti-spike CD8 responses and missed private and CD4 specificities.

V was shortened by 8 bases and J by 3 bases, with 16 bases between the two germline ends. Germline V lookup: CDR1 KGHSH, CDR2 LQKENI. The CDR3 totals 14 residues. One entry per CDR3 protein, called by TCRdb with MiXCR from the 5' RACE reads. The data contain roughly 64,000 distinct CDR3 sequences, about 11% of them singletons. About this clonotype itself: What it binds is not known.

This TCR came from an adult who was a healthcare worker with PCR-confirmed SARS-CoV-2 infection or an uninfected control (not recorded which). Sequencing was performed on whole blood, taken at baseline. The rearrangement joins TRBV18 to TRBJ1-2; D unclear. CDR3 protein: CASRALGPDYGYTF. CDR3 nucleotide sequence: TGTGCCAGCCGGGCTCTGGGTCCGGACTATGGCTACACCTTC.